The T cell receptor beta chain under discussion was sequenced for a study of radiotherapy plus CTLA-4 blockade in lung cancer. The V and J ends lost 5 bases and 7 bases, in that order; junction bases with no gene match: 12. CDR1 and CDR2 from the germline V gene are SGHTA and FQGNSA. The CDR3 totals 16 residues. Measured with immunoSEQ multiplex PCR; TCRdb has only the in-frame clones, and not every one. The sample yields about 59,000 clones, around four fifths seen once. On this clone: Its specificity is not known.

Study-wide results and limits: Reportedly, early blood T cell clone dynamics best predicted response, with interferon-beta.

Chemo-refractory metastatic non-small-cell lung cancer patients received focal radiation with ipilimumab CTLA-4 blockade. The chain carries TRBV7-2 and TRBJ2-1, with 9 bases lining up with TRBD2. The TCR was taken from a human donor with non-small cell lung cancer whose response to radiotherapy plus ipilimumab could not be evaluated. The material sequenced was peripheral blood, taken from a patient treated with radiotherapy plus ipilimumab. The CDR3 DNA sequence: TGTGCCAGCAGCCCTCTCGGGCGGGGGGGCCTGAATGAGCAGTTCTTC. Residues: CASSPLGRGGLNEQFF.